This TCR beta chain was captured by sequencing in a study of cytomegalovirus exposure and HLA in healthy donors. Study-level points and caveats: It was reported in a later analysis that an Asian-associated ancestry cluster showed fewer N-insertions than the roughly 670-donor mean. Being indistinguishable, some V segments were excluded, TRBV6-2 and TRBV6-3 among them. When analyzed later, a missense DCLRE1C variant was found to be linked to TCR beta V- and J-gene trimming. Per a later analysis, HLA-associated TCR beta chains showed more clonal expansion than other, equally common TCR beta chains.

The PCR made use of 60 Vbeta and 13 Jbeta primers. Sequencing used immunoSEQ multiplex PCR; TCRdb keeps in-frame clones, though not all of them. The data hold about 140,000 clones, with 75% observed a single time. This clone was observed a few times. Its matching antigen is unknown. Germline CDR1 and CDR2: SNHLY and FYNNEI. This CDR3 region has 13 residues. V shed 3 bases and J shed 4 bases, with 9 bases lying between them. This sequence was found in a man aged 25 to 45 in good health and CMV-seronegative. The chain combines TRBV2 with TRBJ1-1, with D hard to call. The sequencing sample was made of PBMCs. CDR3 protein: CASSDEMITEAFF. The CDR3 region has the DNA TGTGCCAGCAGTGACGAGATGATCACTGAAGCTTTCTTT.